These 5 T cell receptor beta chains share one sample of origin, sequenced in a study of blood T cell repertoires in COVID-19. Sequenced by immunoSEQ multiplex PCR; TCRdb stores in-frame clones only, minus some. The sample has a few hundred thousand clones; approximately 91% are singletons. The sequenced sample consisted of PBMCs or T cells enriched from blood (not recorded which). The source of these receptors is a woman between 40 and 50 years old who had been exposed to COVID-19.

The J gene is TRBJ2-2, the V gene TRBV7-3; 12 bases fit TRBD2. V lost 5 bases, J lost 3 bases, and 7 bases stayed unmatched. The CDR3 is 17 residues long. The germline V gene has CDR1 SGHTA and CDR2 FQGTGA. The CDR3 nucleotides read TGTGCCAGCAGCCCGCGACTAGCGGGAGCGGACACCGGGGAGCTGTTTTTT. Translating it yields CASSPRLAGADTGELFF.

Concerning this clone itself: Other nucleotide sequences in the sample specify the same CDR3. CDR3 nucleotides: TGTGCCAGCAGCCTTTATACAGATACGCAGTATTTT. As protein: CASSLYTDTQYF. The chain couples TRBV7-2 to TRBJ2-3; D not certain. The CDR3 covers 12 residues. Germline lookup yields CDR1 SGHTA and CDR2 FQGNSA. Trimming left V 5 bases short and J 3 bases short, with 6 bases between.

The rearrangement uses TRBV10-3 and TRBJ2-7; D is perhaps TRBD2 (5 bases). Germline V gene sequence: CDR1 ENHRY, CDR2 SYGVKD. Trimming shortened V by 3 bases and J by 3 bases, and 9 bases separated the two germline ends. This CDR3 region has 13 residues. The CDR3 nucleotides read TGTGCCATCAGTGAATTCGGGGACTACGAGCAGTACTTC. Its protein is CAISEFGDYEQYF.

The chain joins TRBV7-2 to TRBJ2-7; 9 bases fit TRBD2. Trimming took 6 bases from V and 7 from J; bases not matched to a gene: 10. The CDR3 is made up of 14 amino acids. Germline V gene data show CDR1 as SGHTA and CDR2 as FQGNSA. CDR3 in DNA: TGTGCCAGCAGTAGCGGGGGAGCGATCAGAGAGCAGTACTTC. Translation gives CASSSGGAIREQYF.

The chain combines TRBV12-3 or TRBV12-4 with TRBJ1-1; 10 bases match TRBD1. J lost 3 bases, V lost 8 bases, and 3 bases had no gene match. The CDR3 covers 13 residues. CDR3 in amino acids: CASGGQGYTEAFF. The CDR3, as DNA: TGTGCCAGCGGGGGACAGGGGTACACTGAAGCTTTCTTT.